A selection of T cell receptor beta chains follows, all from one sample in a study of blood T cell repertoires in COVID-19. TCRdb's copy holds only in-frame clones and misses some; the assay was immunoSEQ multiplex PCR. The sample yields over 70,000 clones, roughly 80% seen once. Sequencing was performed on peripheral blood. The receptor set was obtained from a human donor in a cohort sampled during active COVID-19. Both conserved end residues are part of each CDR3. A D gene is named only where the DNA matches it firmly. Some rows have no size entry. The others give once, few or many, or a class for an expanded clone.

cdr3_aa: CATTLDAGAGEKLFF; cdr3_nt: TGTGCCACCACCCTAGACGCGGGGGCGGGGGAAAAACTGTTTTTT; clone_size: -; j_call: TRBJ1-4; d_call: -; v_call: TRBV15
cdr3_aa: CASSSSGFHTDTQYF; cdr3_nt: TGTGCCAGCAGTAGTAGCGGGTTCCACACAGATACGCAGTATTTT; clone_size: -; j_call: TRBJ2-3; d_call: TRBD2; v_call: TRBV28
cdr3_aa: CASSFPGTGQHF; cdr3_nt: TGTGCCAGCAGCTTCCCCGGGACAGGCCAGCATTTT; clone_size: -; j_call: TRBJ1-5; d_call: TRBD1; v_call: TRBV7-2
cdr3_aa: CASSLTGNGNTIYF; cdr3_nt: TGTGCCAGCAGTTTAACGGGTAATGGAAACACCATATATTTT; clone_size: -; j_call: TRBJ1-3; d_call: -; v_call: TRBV27
cdr3_aa: CTSSRTSEPQETQYF; cdr3_nt: TGCACCAGCAGCCGGACTAGCGAACCCCAAGAGACCCAGTACTTC; clone_size: -; j_call: TRBJ2-5; d_call: -; v_call: TRBV1
cdr3_aa: CASSDISDSGNTIYF; cdr3_nt: TGTGCCAGCAGTGATATCAGCGATTCTGGAAACACCATATATTTT; clone_size: -; j_call: TRBJ1-3; d_call: -; v_call: TRBV25-1
cdr3_aa: CASSLPRGPTGGTEAFF; cdr3_nt: TGTGCCAGCAGCTTACCCCGGGGACCCACTGGGGGGACTGAAGCTTTCTTT; clone_size: -; j_call: TRBJ1-1; d_call: -; v_call: TRBV11-2
cdr3_aa: CASRPTGTTEAFF; cdr3_nt: TGTGCCAGCAGACCGACAGGGACCACTGAAGCTTTCTTT; clone_size: -; j_call: TRBJ1-1; d_call: TRBD1; v_call: TRBV28
cdr3_aa: CASSRGYEQYF; cdr3_nt: TGTGCCAGCAGTCGAGGATACGAGCAGTACTTC; clone_size: -; j_call: TRBJ2-7; d_call: -; v_call: TRBV6-5
cdr3_aa: CASRKSGGINSPLHF; cdr3_nt: TGTGCCAGCAGGAAGAGTGGAGGGATTAATTCACCCCTCCACTTT; clone_size: -; j_call: TRBJ1-6; d_call: -; v_call: TRBV28
cdr3_aa: CASSLDSGSFYGYTF; cdr3_nt: TGTGCCAGCAGCTTGGATTCTGGGAGCTTCTATGGCTACACCTTC; clone_size: -; j_call: TRBJ1-2; d_call: -; v_call: TRBV11-2
cdr3_aa: CATSRDGSGRYNEQFF; cdr3_nt: TGTGCCACCAGCAGAGATGGAAGCGGGAGGTACAATGAGCAGTTCTTC; clone_size: -; j_call: TRBJ2-1; d_call: TRBD2; v_call: TRBV15
cdr3_aa: CSGVPLSGRYDTQYF; cdr3_nt: TGCAGCGGTGTCCCCCTTAGCGGGAGGTATGATACGCAGTATTTT; clone_size: few; j_call: TRBJ2-3; d_call: TRBD2; v_call: TRBV29-1
cdr3_aa: CATSDPGQNQETQYF; cdr3_nt: TGTGCCACCAGTGATCCCGGACAGAACCAAGAGACCCAGTACTTC; clone_size: -; j_call: TRBJ2-5; d_call: -; v_call: TRBV24-1
cdr3_aa: CASSLGLAGHSYEQYF; cdr3_nt: TGTGCCAGCAGCTTGGGGCTAGCGGGACACTCCTACGAGCAGTACTTC; clone_size: -; j_call: TRBJ2-7; d_call: TRBD2; v_call: TRBV5-6
cdr3_aa: CASRLQGGNEKLFF; cdr3_nt: TGTGCCAGCAGATTACAGGGTGGTAATGAAAAACTGTTTTTT; clone_size: -; j_call: TRBJ1-4; d_call: -; v_call: TRBV6-5
cdr3_aa: CASSSGGLTYEQYF; cdr3_nt: TGTGCCAGCAGTTCTGGCGGGTTGACTTACGAGCAGTACTTC; clone_size: -; j_call: TRBJ2-7; d_call: -; v_call: TRBV6-2/TRBV6-3
cdr3_aa: CASSPGHHSGNTIYF; cdr3_nt: TGTGCCAGTAGCCCGGGACACCACTCTGGAAACACCATATATTTT; clone_size: once; j_call: TRBJ1-3; d_call: -; v_call: TRBV19
cdr3_aa: CSARQAEYYGYTF; cdr3_nt: TGCAGCGCGCGACAGGCGGAATACTATGGCTACACCTTC; clone_size: -; j_call: TRBJ1-2; d_call: -; v_call: TRBV29-1
cdr3_aa: CASSQEVGYGETQYF; cdr3_nt: TGTGCCAGCAGCCAAGAGGTTGGATACGGGGAGACCCAGTACTTC; clone_size: -; j_call: TRBJ2-5; d_call: -; v_call: TRBV3-1/TRBV3-2
cdr3_aa: CASSANAAGVRGYTF; cdr3_nt: TGTGCCAGCAGCGCAAATGCCGCCGGGGTTCGGGGCTACACCTTC; clone_size: -; j_call: TRBJ1-2; d_call: -; v_call: TRBV9
cdr3_aa: CASSLARGTSYNEQFF; cdr3_nt: TGTGCCAGCAGCTTGGCCCGCGGGACTTCCTACAATGAGCAGTTCTTC; clone_size: -; j_call: TRBJ2-1; d_call: -; v_call: TRBV7-2
cdr3_aa: CASPQGLKTYNEQFF; cdr3_nt: TGTGCCAGTCCCCAGGGGCTCAAGACCTACAATGAGCAGTTCTTC; clone_size: -; j_call: TRBJ2-1; d_call: -; v_call: TRBV27
cdr3_aa: CSVGNQGLGSEAFF; cdr3_nt: TGCAGCGTTGGCAACCAGGGGCTGGGTTCTGAAGCTTTCTTT; clone_size: -; j_call: TRBJ1-1; d_call: -; v_call: TRBV29-1
cdr3_aa: CASSPSRDQPQHF; cdr3_nt: TGTGCCAGCTCGCCTTCGCGGGATCAGCCCCAGCATTTT; clone_size: -; j_call: TRBJ1-5; d_call: -; v_call: TRBV18
cdr3_aa: CASRTNTGELFF; cdr3_nt: TGTGCCAGCAGAACTAACACCGGGGAGCTGTTTTTT; clone_size: -; j_call: TRBJ2-2; d_call: -; v_call: TRBV27
cdr3_aa: CASSLAPDRATQYF; cdr3_nt: TGTGCCAGCAGCTTAGCCCCGGACAGGGCGACCCAGTACTTC; clone_size: -; j_call: TRBJ2-5; d_call: TRBD1; v_call: TRBV7-2
cdr3_aa: CASSLRTAREQYF; cdr3_nt: TGTGCCAGCAGTCTTAGGACAGCCCGGGAGCAGTACTTC; clone_size: once; j_call: TRBJ2-7; d_call: -; v_call: TRBV28
cdr3_aa: CASNRQSMFTGELFF; cdr3_nt: TGTGCCAGTAACAGACAGTCCATGTTCACCGGGGAGCTGTTTTTT; clone_size: -; j_call: TRBJ2-2; d_call: -; v_call: TRBV19